Listed here is a single T cell receptor (beta chain). Antigen specificity is unknown. 60 Vbeta and 13 Jbeta primers were used in PCR. Here immunoSEQ multiplex PCR was the method, and the copy in TCRdb shows in-frame clones only, minus some. This table holds 160,000 or so clones, approximately 80% found once. The sample belongs to a study of cytomegalovirus exposure and HLA in healthy donors. Study findings and constraints: Among the CMV-associated chains, a few were confirmed in vitro as specific for CMV antigens.

Per the germline V gene, CDR1 is SEHNR and CDR2 is FQNEAQ (reference sequence). J gave up 3 bases and V 1 base, and 6 bases lay outside the gene matches. The CDR3 loop spans 16 amino acids. V usage is TRBV7-9 and J usage is TRBJ2-3; 8 bases align to TRBD2. Specimen: PBMCs. The TCR was taken from a woman in her 50s in good health and CMV-seronegative. Written as DNA, the CDR3 is TGTGCCAGCAGCTTAGAATTTACTAGCGGAACAGATACGCAGTATTTT. Protein sequence: CASSLEFTSGTDTQYF.